Described below is a single T cell receptor (beta chain) sequence and its context. The CDR3 runs to 12 residues. V was clipped by 4 bases and J by 11 bases, with 14 bases between them. This sample was taken from a study of blood T cell repertoires in COVID-19. The overall study: COVID-19 samples, acute and convalescent, were from the United States, Italy and Spain. T cells, B-cell-depleted T cells, or PBMCs supplied cDNA or gDNA.

Resolution of symptoms, clearance, or two negative PCRs was present in recovered Cohort 3 donors. Per the study methods: Quantification of nucleated cells was approximated via reference gene primer amplification. Sequencing used immunoSEQ multiplex PCR; TCRdb keeps in-frame clones, though not all of them. The V and J calls and clone size were taken over from that table, and D and trimming were inferred from the DNA. Among about 160,000 clones listed, approximately 88% were seen once. The sequence came from a woman aged 45-65 years who had recovered from COVID-19. This chain links TRBV12-3 or TRBV12-4 with TRBJ1-1; D perhaps matches TRBD1 (6 bases). The sequenced material came from PBMCs or T cells enriched from blood (not recorded which). The CDR3 nucleotides read TGTGCCAGCAGTTCGACAGGCATTACGGCTTTCTTT. Protein product: CASSSTGITAFF.